The clone carrying this T cell receptor beta chain occurred once. The data originate from a study of T cells in tuberculosis. Broader study findings: The stringent gate may have excluded weak CD1B-GMM tetramer binders.

Using immunoSEQ multiplex PCR, the repertoire was profiled, and TCRdb retains in-frame clones only, with some absent. The sample lists about 88,000 clones; roughly 93% were seen once. Germline CDR1 LGHNA, CDR2 YSLEER. The junction had 10 bases not matched to a gene; V was cut back by 0 bases and J by 5 bases. The CDR3 spans 18 residues. After thawing and overnight rest, PBMC were stained with GMM-loaded CD1B tetramer, viability dye and anti-CD3 for sorting. C32 glucose monomycolate from Rhodococcus equi was loaded onto the CD1B tetramers. Each donor contributed roughly 100,000 sorted tetramer-negative cells.

The receptor was derived from an adult woman with latent tuberculosis. Sequenced material: CD1b-GMM tetramer-negative cells sorted from PBMCs. V gene TRBV4-3 combines with J gene TRBJ2-3; 11 bases agree with TRBD1. This chain's CDR3 is CASSQDITGQGAVDTQYF. CDR3 DNA: TGCGCCAGCAGCCAAGATATAACAGGACAGGGGGCAGTAGATACGCAGTATTTT.